This T cell receptor (beta chain) was profiled in a study of T-cell reconstitution after alpha-beta-depleted transplantation in children. General study results and limits: By one year post-transplant, T-cell counts and diversity largely arose from T cells that were newly produced.

Unique molecular identifiers tagged the TCRbeta library. TCRdb analysed the PCR reads with MiXCR anew, one entry per CDR3 protein. The sample shows 900,000 or so distinct CDR3 sequences, under 20% of them seen only once. This clonotype was counted only a few times. Antigen: not known. Germline loops: CDR1 MNHEY, CDR2 SVGAGI. Trimming pared 11 bases from V and 1 base from J, leaving 18 bases between. The CDR3 has 15 residues. This sequence was found in a male patient aged 5 to 17 who had a stem cell transplant for acute lymphoblastic leukemia, so the T cells may come from the graft donor. J is TRBJ2-1 and V is TRBV6-5; D call uncertain. The sample here was PBMCs, mostly from graft donor cells, taken 360 days after TCRalphabeta/CD19-depleted stem cell transplant. The DNA for the CDR3 is TGTGCCTCCCCGGCTTGTGGGGATTCCTACAATGAGCAGTTCTTC. Its protein product is CASPACGDSYNEQFF.